Listed below are T cell receptor beta chains from one sample, sequenced in a study of T cells in Graves' hyperthyroidism and ophthalmopathy. TCRdb reanalysed the multiplex PCR reads using MiXCR and keeps one entry per CDR3 protein. Among some 350,000 distinct CDR3 sequences listed, nearly 15% were seen once. The sample comprised blood. The receptors stem from a woman aged 55-75 years with Graves' ophthalmopathy. Each CDR3 is given with its conserved first and last residue. D genes are given only for firm matches. Not all rows give a size; the values are once, few, many and, for expanded clones, a class.

abundance,j_gene,d_gene,v_gene,CDR3aa,CDR3nt
NA,TRBJ2-7,NA,TRBV12-3/TRBV12-4,CASSYRLLGSYEQYF,TGTGCCAGCAGTTACAGGCTTCTAGGCTCCTACGAGCAGTACTTC
NA,TRBJ2-3,NA,TRBV7-6,CASSSEAGITDTQYF,TGTGCCAGCAGCTCGGAGGCAGGAATCACAGATACGCAGTATTTT
NA,TRBJ2-7,NA,TRBV20-1,CSAREPLNFYEQYF,TGCAGTGCTAGAGAACCCCTTAACTTCTACGAGCAGTACTTC
many,TRBJ2-7,TRBD1,TRBV27,CASSSDRAGEQYF,TGTGCCAGCAGCTCCGACAGGGCCGGCGAGCAGTACTTC
few,TRBJ1-2,TRBD1,TRBV4-1,CASSPNLSGTGNYGYTF,TGCGCCAGCAGCCCCAATCTATCCGGGACAGGGAACTATGGCTACACCTTC
many,TRBJ2-3,TRBD2,TRBV28,CASSSRTSGSADTQYF,TGTGCCAGCAGCTCGAGGACTAGCGGGAGTGCGGATACGCAGTATTTT
many,TRBJ2-3,NA,TRBV7-9,CASSANTDTQYF,TGTGCCAGCAGCGCGAACACAGATACGCAGTATTTT
many,TRBJ2-3,TRBD2,TRBV12-5,CASGLAKTSGSADTQYF,TGTGCTAGTGGTTTGGCCAAGACTAGCGGGAGTGCAGATACGCAGTATTTT
many,TRBJ2-2,NA,TRBV2,CASSTLGTTPTGELFF,TGTGCCAGCAGTACACTCGGGACCACCCCCACCGGGGAGCTGTTTTTT
many,TRBJ2-1,NA,TRBV18,CASSPPGNEQFF,TGTGCCAGCTCACCACCAGGGAATGAGCAGTTCTTC
many,TRBJ2-1,TRBD2,TRBV10-3,CAISEMAGGTNEQFF,TGTGCCATCAGTGAGATGGCGGGAGGAACAAATGAGCAGTTCTTC
many,TRBJ2-7,NA,TRBV6-4,CASSELAGASDQTSEQYF,TGTGCCAGCAGTGAGTTGGCGGGTGCCAGCGACCAAACCAGCGAGCAGTACTTC
few,TRBJ2-5,NA,TRBV24-1,CATSDLGGETQYF,TGTGCCACCAGTGATTTGGGTGGAGAGACCCAGTACTTC
many,TRBJ2-3,TRBD2,TRBV27,CASSFSAGTSVGTQYF,TGTGCCAGCAGTTTTTCAGCCGGGACTAGCGTCGGCACGCAGTATTTT
few,TRBJ2-2,NA,TRBV5-8,CASSPQGPGELFF,TGTGCCAGCAGTCCCCAGGGGCCCGGGGAGCTGTTTTTT
few,TRBJ2-2,TRBD2,TRBV9,CASSPTSYDTGELFF,TGTGCCAGCAGCCCGACTAGCTACGACACCGGGGAGCTGTTTTTT
many,TRBJ2-3,TRBD2,TRBV28,CATAGGPTDTQYF,TGTGCCACAGCGGGAGGGCCTACAGATACGCAGTATTTT
many,TRBJ2-1,TRBD1,TRBV6-5,CASSYSTGGGYNEQFF,TGTGCCAGCAGTTACTCGACAGGGGGCGGCTACAATGAGCAGTTCTTC
NA,TRBJ2-7,NA,TRBV11-2,CASSLERGSDYGQYF,TGTGCCAGCAGCTTAGAAAGGGGCAGTGACTACGGGCAGTACTTC
many,TRBJ2-1,TRBD2,TRBV30,CAWRRTSSYNEQFF,TGTGCCTGGAGACGGACTAGCTCCTACAATGAGCAGTTCTTC
many,TRBJ2-2,NA,TRBV29-1,CSVLGTNLRDGELFF,TGCAGCGTCCTCGGGACAAACCTTCGGGACGGGGAGCTGTTTTTT
many,TRBJ2-1,NA,TRBV12-3/TRBV12-4,CASINSGPSSYNEQFF,TGTGCCAGCATTAACTCGGGACCTAGCTCCTACAATGAGCAGTTCTTC
NA,TRBJ2-7,TRBD1,TRBV7-8,CASSLLLGTDEQYF,TGTGCCAGCAGCTTACTACTAGGGACAGACGAGCAGTACTTC
many,TRBJ2-1,TRBD2,TRBV12-3/TRBV12-4,CASSPSGRAFNEQFF,TGTGCCAGCAGTCCGAGCGGGAGGGCCTTTAATGAGCAGTTCTTC
NA,TRBJ2-6,NA,TRBV18,CASSPALLSGANVLTF,TGTGCCAGCTCACCGGCTTTATTATCTGGGGCCAACGTCCTGACTTTC
many,TRBJ2-4,TRBD1,TRBV28,CASSSSSTGQGLGKNIQYF,TGTGCCAGCAGTTCCTCCTCCACGGGACAGGGTTTGGGCAAAAACATTCAGTACTTC
many,TRBJ2-7,NA,TRBV27,CASSLSSTLLGDEQYF,TGTGCCAGCAGTTTAAGTTCAACCCTCCTGGGGGACGAGCAGTACTTC
few,TRBJ2-2,NA,TRBV12-3/TRBV12-4,CASSRWGTGELFF,TGTGCCAGCAGCCGTTGGGGAACCGGGGAGCTGTTTTTT
NA,TRBJ2-5,TRBD2,TRBV7-9,CASSFRGSRQETQYF,TGTGCCAGCAGCTTCCGCGGGAGTCGGCAAGAGACCCAGTACTTC
many,TRBJ2-1,NA,TRBV7-8,CASSSLTGSDEQFF,TGTGCCAGCAGCTCCCTGACCGGGAGCGATGAGCAGTTCTTC
many,TRBJ2-2,TRBD2,TRBV2,CASSEAAGGLYTGELFF,TGTGCCAGCAGTGAGGCAGCGGGAGGGCTGTACACCGGGGAGCTGTTTTTT
few,TRBJ1-1,NA,TRBV10-3,CAISATGENTEAFF,TGTGCCATCAGTGCCACAGGAGAGAACACTGAAGCTTTCTTT
many,TRBJ2-5,TRBD2,TRBV7-6,CASSLADGGQETQYF,TGTGCCAGCAGCTTAGCCGACGGGGGGCAAGAGACCCAGTACTTC
many,TRBJ1-2,NA,TRBV7-2,CASSYRDTLHGYTF,TGTGCCAGCAGCTACCGGGACACACTACATGGCTACACCTTC
many,TRBJ1-1,NA,TRBV20-1,CSARENTEAFF,TGCAGTGCTCGGGAGAACACTGAAGCTTTCTTT
many,TRBJ2-2,TRBD1,TRBV18,CASSPSDRGNGELFF,TGTGCCAGCTCACCATCGGACAGGGGGAACGGGGAGCTGTTTTTT
many,TRBJ1-6,TRBD1,TRBV7-9,CASSLTQGAGSPLHF,TGTGCCAGCAGCTTAACTCAGGGGGCCGGTTCACCCCTCCACTTT
NA,TRBJ2-3,TRBD1,TRBV7-9,CASSRTGSADTQYF,TGTGCCAGCAGCCGGACAGGGTCCGCAGATACGCAGTATTTT
many,TRBJ2-3,TRBD2,TRBV28,CASSLAQRESDTQYF,TGTGCCAGCAGTTTAGCCCAGCGGGAGTCAGATACGCAGTATTTT
many,TRBJ2-3,TRBD1,TRBV2,CASSHDRVTDTQYF,TGTGCCAGCAGTCACGACAGGGTCACAGATACGCAGTATTTT
many,TRBJ2-5,TRBD1,TRBV11-2,CASSARKTGGRETQYF,TGTGCCAGCAGCGCCCGCAAGACAGGGGGCAGGGAGACCCAGTACTTC
many,TRBJ2-1,TRBD2,TRBV11-2,CASSLEAGTYNEQFF,TGTGCCAGCAGCTTAGAAGCGGGGACCTACAATGAGCAGTTCTTC
many,TRBJ2-1,NA,TRBV5-1,CASSLQPSYNEQFF,TGCGCCAGCAGCTTGCAGCCCTCCTACAATGAGCAGTTCTTC
many,TRBJ1-1,NA,TRBV5-5,CASSLDIGGPEAFF,TGTGCCAGCAGCTTGGATATCGGGGGTCCTGAAGCTTTCTTT
NA,TRBJ2-7,NA,TRBV11-2,CASSLNRARPTYEQYF,TGTGCCAGCAGCCTAAACAGGGCGCGTCCAACCTACGAGCAGTACTTC
NA,TRBJ1-5,TRBD1,TRBV30,CAWRARDRGGQPQHF,TGTGCCTGGAGGGCCCGAGACAGGGGCGGTCAGCCCCAGCATTTT
many,TRBJ2-7,NA,TRBV28,CAARTGGSPSYEQYF,TGTGCCGCCCGGACCGGGGGCTCTCCCAGCTACGAGCAGTACTTC
NA,TRBJ2-1,TRBD2,TRBV4-1,CASSQEATSGSNEQFF,TGCGCCAGCAGCCAAGAAGCGACTAGCGGGAGCAATGAGCAGTTCTTC